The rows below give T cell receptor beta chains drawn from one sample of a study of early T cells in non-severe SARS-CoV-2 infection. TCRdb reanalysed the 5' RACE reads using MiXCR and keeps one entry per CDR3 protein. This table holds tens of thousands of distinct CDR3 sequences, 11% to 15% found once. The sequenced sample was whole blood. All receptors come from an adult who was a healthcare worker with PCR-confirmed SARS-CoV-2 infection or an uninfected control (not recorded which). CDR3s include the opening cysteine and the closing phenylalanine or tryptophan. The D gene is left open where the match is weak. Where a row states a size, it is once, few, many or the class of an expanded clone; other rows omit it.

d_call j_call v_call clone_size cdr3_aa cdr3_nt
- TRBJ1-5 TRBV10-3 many CAISESTRADQPQHF TGTGCCATCAGTGAGTCAACCAGGGCCGATCAGCCCCAGCATTTT
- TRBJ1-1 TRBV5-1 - CASSLVADNTEAFF TGCGCCAGCAGCTTGGTAGCAGACAACACTGAAGCTTTCTTT
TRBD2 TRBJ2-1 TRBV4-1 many CASGPVPGGSYNEQFF TGCGCCAGCGGACCCGTCCCGGGGGGTTCCTACAATGAGCAGTTCTTC
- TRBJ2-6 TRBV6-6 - CASSVRRNVLTF TGTGCCAGCAGTGTACGACGGAACGTCCTGACTTTC
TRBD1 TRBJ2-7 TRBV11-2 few CASRDLRDSPPRQYF TGTGCCAGCAGAGATCTCCGGGACAGCCCCCCAAGGCAGTACTTC
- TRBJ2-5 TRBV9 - CASSGGSRRGETQYF TGTGCCAGCAGCGGTGGGTCGAGGCGGGGAGAGACCCAGTACTTC
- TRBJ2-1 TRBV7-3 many CASSFTLYNEQFF TGTGCCAGCAGCTTTACTCTCTACAATGAGCAGTTCTTC
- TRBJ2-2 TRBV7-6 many CASSFLSNTGELFF TGTGCCAGCAGCTTCCTTTCGAACACCGGGGAGCTGTTTTTT
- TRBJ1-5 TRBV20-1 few CSARDTRLGQPQHF TGCAGTGCTAGAGATACGAGGTTAGGGCAGCCCCAGCATTTT
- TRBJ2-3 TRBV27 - CASSSLTNTDTQYF TGTGCCAGCAGTTCCTTGACAAACACAGATACGCAGTATTTT
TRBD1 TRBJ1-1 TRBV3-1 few CASSARDRKNTEAFF TGTGCCAGCAGCGCACGGGACAGAAAGAACACTGAAGCTTTCTTT
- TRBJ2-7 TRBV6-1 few CASRARQDYEQYF TGTGCCAGCAGGGCTAGACAGGACTACGAGCAGTACTTC
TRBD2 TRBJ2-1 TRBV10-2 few CASITGQLAGEQFF TGCGCCAGCATTACGGGCCAACTAGCGGGGGAGCAGTTCTTC
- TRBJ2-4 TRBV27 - CASSLSRGRNIQYF TGTGCCAGCAGTTTGTCTAGGGGGAGAAACATTCAGTACTTC
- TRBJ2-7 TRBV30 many CAWGGGGNEQYF TGTGCCTGGGGTGGAGGGGGAAACGAGCAGTACTTC
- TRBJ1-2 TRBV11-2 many CASSTRQGNYGYTF TGTGCCAGCAGCACCCGCCAGGGGAACTATGGCTACACCTTC
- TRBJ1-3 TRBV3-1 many CASSQQKRRSGNTIYF TGTGCCAGCAGCCAACAAAAACGACGCTCTGGAAACACCATATATTTT
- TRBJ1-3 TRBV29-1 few CSARDSDSGNTIYF TGCAGCGCAAGGGACTCCGACTCTGGAAACACCATATATTTT
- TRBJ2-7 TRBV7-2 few CASSEWDSAEQYF TGTGCCAGCAGCGAATGGGACTCTGCCGAGCAGTACTTC
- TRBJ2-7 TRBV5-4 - CASSLDGSPYEQYF TGTGCCAGCAGCTTGGATGGCTCACCCTACGAGCAGTACTTC
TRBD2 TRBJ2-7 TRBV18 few CASSPVTSGNYEQYF TGTGCCAGCTCACCCGTGACTAGCGGGAACTACGAGCAGTACTTC
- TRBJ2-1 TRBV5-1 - CASSLLVSYNEQFF TGCGCCAGCAGTTTACTGGTCTCCTACAATGAGCAGTTCTTC
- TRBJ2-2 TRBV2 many CASSPRVSNTGELFF TGTGCCAGCAGCCCAAGGGTCTCGAACACCGGGGAGCTGTTTTTT
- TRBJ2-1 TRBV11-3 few CASSLDPGLYNEQFF TGTGCCAGCAGCTTAGATCCCGGCCTTTACAATGAGCAGTTCTTC
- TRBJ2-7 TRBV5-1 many CASSLDRGRYEQYF TGCGCCAGCAGCTTGGATCGGGGGAGGTACGAGCAGTACTTC
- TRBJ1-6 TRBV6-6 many CASSEPYGRGGVRPLHF TGTGCCAGCAGTGAACCCTACGGACGGGGCGGGGTGAGACCCCTCCACTTT
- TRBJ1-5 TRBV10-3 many CATNGGIGEPQHF TGTGCCACCAACGGGGGGATTGGAGAGCCCCAGCATTTT
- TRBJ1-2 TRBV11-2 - CASKRTGLSTDTF TGTGCCAGCAAACGGACGGGGCTATCAACCGACACCTTC
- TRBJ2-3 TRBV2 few CASKPRASGYTDTQYF TGTGCCAGCAAGCCCCGGGCCAGCGGGTACACAGATACGCAGTATTTT
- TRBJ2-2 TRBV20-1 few CSALDRTANTGELFF TGCAGTGCCCTTGACAGGACCGCAAACACCGGGGAGCTGTTTTTT
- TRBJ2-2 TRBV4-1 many CASSQDESGGTGELFF TGCGCCAGCAGCCAAGATGAGAGCGGAGGGACCGGGGAGCTGTTTTTT
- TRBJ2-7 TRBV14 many CASSQDSWAGEQYF TGTGCCAGCAGCCAAGATTCCTGGGCGGGCGAGCAGTACTTC
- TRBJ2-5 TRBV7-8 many CASSLVSGGRETQYF TGTGCCAGCAGCTTAGTTTCCGGGGGGCGAGAGACCCAGTACTTC
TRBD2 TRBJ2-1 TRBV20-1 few CSARGTARGDYNEQFF TGCAGTGCTAGGGGAACGGCGCGGGGGGACTACAATGAGCAGTTCTTC
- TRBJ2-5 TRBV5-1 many CASGRQELQETQYF TGCGCCAGCGGCCGACAGGAACTACAAGAGACCCAGTACTTC
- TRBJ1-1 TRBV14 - CASSQAGMNTEAFF TGTGCCAGCAGCCAAGCGGGCATGAACACTGAAGCTTTCTTT
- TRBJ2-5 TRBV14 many CASSQRRKPQETQYF TGTGCCAGCAGCCAAAGACGTAAGCCCCAAGAGACCCAGTACTTC
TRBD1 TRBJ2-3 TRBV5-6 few CVSSFGQGADTQYF TGTGTCAGCAGCTTCGGACAGGGAGCAGATACGCAGTATTTT
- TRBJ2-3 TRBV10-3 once CAISAGRSDTQYF TGTGCCATCAGTGCCGGGAGATCAGATACGCAGTATTTT
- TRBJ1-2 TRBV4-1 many CASSQIQGPKTF TGCGCCAGCAGCCAAATACAGGGCCCTAAGACCTTC
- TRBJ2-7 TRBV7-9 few CASSLARQGNEQYF TGTGCCAGCAGCTTAGCCCGTCAGGGTAACGAGCAGTACTTC